This T cell receptor beta chain appears in the sequencing data of a study of human T cells and chemical hapten exposure. TCRdb re-analysed the RACE reads in MiXCR, keeping a single row per CDR3 protein. This sample has about 140,000 distinct CDR3 sequences, with approximately 12% found just once. Trimming cost V 0 bases and J 7 bases, with 13 bases left between them. The CDR3 runs to 15 residues. Germline loops: CDR1 LGHNA, CDR2 YNFKEQ. This clonotype appeared many times. Sample time point: patch test 2, 6 weeks after DPC sensitization. Treatment reported: therapeutic diphenylcyclopropenone sensitization with weekly scalp DPC.

The rearrangement links TRBV4-2 to TRBJ1-5; TRBD1 is a possible D gene (6 bases). Sequenced here: whole blood, sampled in connection with sensitization to the hapten diphenylcyclopropenone (DPC). The clonotype comes from a woman aged 45-65 years with alopecia areata. Some clones in this sample may be carry-over from other donors' samples. The CDR3 region has the DNA TGTGCCAGCAGCCAAGATAGCAGGGGCCGACAGCCCCAGCATTTT. Protein: CASSQDSRGRQPQHF.